A single sample gave rise to the 14 T cell receptor beta chains below, sequenced in a study of radiation and T cells in renal cell carcinoma. Time point noted: blood 4 weeks post-SBRT, at nephrectomy. Treatment reported: 15 Gy SBRT to primary tumor, nephrectomy 4 weeks later. Clones were read by immunoSEQ multiplex PCR, and TCRdb kept only the in-frame ones, dropping some. Among just over 95,000 clones listed, around 84% were seen once. The sequences come from blood, collected from a patient whose treatment included radiotherapy and nephrectomy. These receptors came from a man between 60 and 70 years old with renal cell carcinoma.

This clone was seen a few times. The V call is TRBV30, the J call TRBJ1-2; no firm D call. CDR1 and CDR2 (germline): GTSNPN, SVGIG (reference sequence). The CDR3 runs to 11 residues. V lost 8 bases and J 2 bases, leaving 9 bases between the germline ends. In DNA form, the CDR3 reads TGTGCCCTCCAGGTCAACTATGGCTACACCTTC. Amino acids: CALQVNYGYTF.

The J gene is TRBJ1-2, the V gene TRBV6-5; weak D call: TRBD1 (5 bases). V lost 10 bases to trimming and J lost 9 bases, with 21 bases between them. Germline lookup yields CDR1 MNHEY and CDR2 SVGAGI. This CDR3 has 13 residues. The CDR3 loop reads CATSPRGEGSYTF. CDR3 DNA sequence: TGTGCCACCTCCCCCAGAGGGGAGGGGAGCTACACCTTC.

The chain joins TRBV6-5 to TRBJ2-3, with TRBD1 matching over 8 bases. Germline V gives CDR1 MNHEY, CDR2 SVGAGI. Unmatched junction bases numbered 5, after V lost 5 bases and J lost 4 bases. The length of the CDR3 is 14 residues. The CDR3 DNA sequence: TGTGCCAGCAGTGTGGGACAGGAGGCAGATACGCAGTATTTT. This translates into CASSVGQEADTQYF.

The rearrangement joins TRBV29-1 to TRBJ2-2, with 7 bases lining up with TRBD1. The junction had 4 bases not matched to a gene; V was cut back by 6 bases and J by 0 bases. The CDR3 runs to 14 residues. CDR1 and CDR2 from the germline V gene are SQVTM and ANQGSEA. The CDR3 DNA reads as TGCAGCGTCCTACAGGGGACGAACACCGGGGAGCTGTTTTTT. Its protein product is CSVLQGTNTGELFF.

The chain uses TRBV9 and TRBJ2-2; perhaps TRBD2 as D (6 bases). V gave up 3 bases and J gave up 5 bases, with 11 bases separating them. Germline V gene lookup returns CDR1 SGDLS and CDR2 YYNGEE. The CDR3 length is 14 residues. CDR3 sequence: CASSGRDLTGELFF. The CDR3 DNA sequence: TGTGCCAGCAGCGGCCGGGACTTAACCGGGGAGCTGTTTTTT.

V is TRBV6-5 and J is TRBJ1-4; 9 bases match TRBD1. Germline V gene data show CDR1 as MNHEY and CDR2 as SVGAGI. Trimming cost V 6 bases and J 0 bases; bases outside gene matches: 2. This CDR3 comprises 15 residues. The CDR3 coding sequence is TGTGCCAGCAGCCGGGACAGGGCAACTAATGAAAAACTGTTTTTT. It yields the protein CASSRDRATNEKLFF.

This clone was recorded a few times. The chain has TRBV19 and TRBJ2-7; D may correspond to TRBD1 or TRBD2 (6 bases each). The V gene's germline CDR1 is LNHDA and CDR2 SQIVND (reference sequence). The CDR3 totals 16 residues. V was trimmed by 4 bases and J by 0 bases, leaving 16 bases between them. The CDR3, as DNA: TGTGCCAGTAGTAGCAGGAGGGGGACGGGCTCCTACGAGCAGTACTTC. Amino acid sequence: CASSSRRGTGSYEQYF.

The rearrangement uses TRBV28 and TRBJ1-5, with 8 bases matching TRBD1. There are 19 residues in the CDR3. The germline CDR1 and CDR2 sequences are MDHEN and SYDVKM. Germline trimming cut 3 bases from V and 0 bases from J; bases unmatched to any gene: 13. CDR3 region: CASSFFADRDYYSNQPQHF. The CDR3 DNA is TGTGCCAGCAGTTTCTTCGCGGACAGGGATTACTATAGCAATCAGCCCCAGCATTTT.

The chain couples TRBV4-1 to TRBJ2-4; 13 positions match TRBD2. The CDR3 consists of 20 residues. V gave up 0 bases and J gave up 2 bases; unmatched junction bases: 10. From germline, CDR1 is MGHRA and CDR2 YSYEKL. CDR3 amino acids: CASSQDRTSGSRGTKNIQYF. Here the CDR3 DNA reads TGCGCCAGCAGCCAAGACCGGACTAGCGGGAGTAGGGGGACCAAAAACATTCAGTACTTC.

In its sample, this clone was seen many times. The chain couples TRBV5-1 to TRBJ2-4; D gene unclear. Trimming took off 3 bases at V and 7 bases at J, with 14 bases between the two ends. Germline V CDR1 and CDR2: SGHRS, YFSETQ. The CDR3 extends over 14 amino acids. CDR3: CASSSTQNRNIQYF. CDR3 DNA sequence: TGCGCCAGCAGCTCCACCCAAAATAGGAACATTCAGTACTTC.

V and J are TRBV11-2 and TRBJ2-7; perhaps TRBD1 as D (8 bases). The CDR3 totals 14 residues. V was trimmed by 6 bases and J by 3 bases, leaving 15 bases between them. The germline V gene has CDR1 SGHAT and CDR2 FQNNGV. The CDR3 DNA follows: TGTGCCAGCAGACCAACAGGGGGGGACTACGAGCAGTACTTC. Encoded protein: CASRPTGGDYEQYF.

The CDR3 coding sequence is TGCGCCAGCAGCCAAGAAGGGGGAAGCTACGAGCAGTACTTC. Its translation is CASSQEGGSYEQYF. The V gene is TRBV4-3, the J gene TRBJ2-7; D is possibly TRBD1 (6 bases). Germline lookup yields CDR1 LGHNA and CDR2 YSLEER. V was shortened by 0 bases and J by 3 bases, with 9 bases between the two germline ends. The CDR3 has 14 residues.

The CDR3 reads CATSRDGPQETQYF. CDR3 DNA: TGTGCCACTTCACGGGACGGTCCGCAAGAGACCCAGTACTTC. The rearrangement links TRBV10-3 to TRBJ2-5; D may be TRBD1 or TRBD2 (5 bases each). V was shortened by 10 bases and J by 2 bases, with 17 bases between the two germline ends. Germline assignment: CDR1 ENHRY and CDR2 SYGVKD. This CDR3 region has 14 residues.

The V gene is TRBV4-1, the J gene TRBJ2-1, with D uncertain. Trimming stripped 1 base from V and 5 bases from J, with 15 bases between. This CDR3 is 16 amino acids long. Germline CDR1 reads MGHRA; CDR2 reads YSYEKL. CDR3 in amino acids: CASSQGLLQVDNEQFF. CDR3 DNA: TGCGCCAGCAGCCAAGGGCTTCTCCAGGTTGACAATGAGCAGTTCTTC.